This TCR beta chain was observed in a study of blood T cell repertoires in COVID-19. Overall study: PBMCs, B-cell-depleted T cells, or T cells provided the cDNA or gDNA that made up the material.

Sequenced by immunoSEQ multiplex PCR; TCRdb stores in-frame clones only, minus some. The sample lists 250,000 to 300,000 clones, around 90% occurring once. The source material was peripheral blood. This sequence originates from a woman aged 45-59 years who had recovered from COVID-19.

The CDR3 sequence is CAISESGRKGYEQYF. CDR3 nucleotides: TGTGCCATCAGTGAGTCTGGTAGGAAGGGGTACGAGCAGTACTTC. This chain links TRBV10-3 with TRBJ2-7; a weak D match, TRBD1 (5 bases). V was shortened by 0 bases and J by 4 bases, with 13 bases between the two germline ends. The CDR3 is 15 amino acids. Per the germline V gene, CDR1 is ENHRY and CDR2 is SYGVKD.